The 27 T cell receptor beta chains in this list originate from one sample, sequenced in a study of blood T cell repertoires in COVID-19. Using immunoSEQ multiplex PCR, the repertoire was profiled, and TCRdb retains in-frame clones only, with some absent. The table includes roughly 150,000 clones, 70% to 90% detected once. The sequencing input was PBMCs or T cells enriched from blood (not recorded which). The origin of the receptors is a man aged 45-65 years who had recovered from COVID-19.

This clone was recorded once. V gene TRBV21-1 combines with J gene TRBJ1-2; the table's D call of TRBD1 was not tested on the DNA. TRBV21-1 is classified as a pseudogene. The CDR3 length is 14 residues. DNA of the CDR3: TGTGCCAGCAGCGGGCGGACAGCCTCCTATGGCTACACCTTC. It translates to CASSGRTASYGYTF.

This rearrangement joins TRBV6-1 to TRBJ1-6; weak D call: TRBD1 (5 bases). The CDR3 spans 16 residues. Trimming took off 0 bases at V and 6 bases at J, with 12 bases between the two ends. Per the germline V gene, CDR1 is MNHNS and CDR2 is SASEGT. CDR3 sequence reads: CASSEALGALNSPLHF. The CDR3 DNA sequence: TGTGCCAGCAGTGAAGCGTTAGGGGCCCTTAATTCACCCCTCCACTTT.

V and J are TRBV12-5 and TRBJ2-3, with TRBD2 matching over 15 bases. Unmatched junction bases numbered 12, after V lost 0 bases and J lost 2 bases. CDR1 is LGHNT, CDR2 FRNRAP, per germline. CDR3 length: 21 amino acids. The CDR3 coding sequence is TGTGCTAGTGGTTTGGTACATGGACTAGCGGGAGGGCCCCCGCACACAGATACGCAGTATTTT. Its protein product is CASGLVHGLAGGPPHTDTQYF.

The chain has TRBV18 and TRBJ1-3, with D possibly matching TRBD1 (6 bases). In germline, CDR1 is KGHSH, CDR2 LQKENI. The CDR3 totals 14 residues. Trimming stripped 2 bases from V and 4 bases from J, with 9 bases between. The CDR3 protein is CASSPDGQGNTIYF. The CDR3 DNA reads TGTGCCAGCTCACCAGATGGACAGGGAAACACCATATATTTT.

The J gene is TRBJ1-1, the V gene TRBV11-1, with D possibly TRBD1 on 5 matching bases. Per germline, CDR1 SGHAT and CDR2 FQDESV (reference sequence). This CDR3 region has 14 residues. V was trimmed by 3 bases and J by 1 base, leaving 9 bases between them. In DNA, the CDR3 is TGTGCCAGCAGCTTCAAGGGGCAGAACACTGAAGCTTTCTTT. Amino acid sequence: CASSFKGQNTEAFF.

The chain is built from TRBV15 and TRBJ2-5; perhaps TRBD1 as D (6 bases). Between the trimmed V and J ends, which lost 4 bases and 4 bases, there was a span of 16 bases. The V gene's germline CDR1 is LNHNV and CDR2 YYDKDF (reference sequence). The CDR3 has 15 amino acids. The CDR3 here is CATSMTGETRETQYF. The DNA for the CDR3 is TGTGCCACCAGCATGACAGGAGAGACTCGAGAGACCCAGTACTTC. The variable domain in full, completed from reference TRBV15 and TRBJ2-5, reads DAMVIQNPRYQVTQFGKPVTLSCSQTLNHNVMYWYQQKSSQAPKLLFHYYDKDFNNEADTPDNFQSRRPNTSFCFLDIRSPGLGDTAMYLCATSMTGETRETQYFGPGTRLLVL.

V usage is TRBV25-1 and J usage is TRBJ1-2; D might be TRBD1 (6 bases). Trimming took off 3 bases at V and 7 bases at J, with 15 bases between the two ends. The CDR3 covers 14 residues. Looked up from germline, CDR1 is MGHDK and CDR2 is SYGVNS. The CDR3 loop is CASSDAGGFSGYTF. The CDR3 coding sequence is TGTGCCAGCAGTGATGCGGGGGGCTTCAGTGGCTACACCTTC.

The chain combines TRBV18 with TRBJ2-5; D may be TRBD1 (5 bases). Germline V gives CDR1 KGHSH, CDR2 LQKENI. The CDR3 is 14 residues long. Trimming took off 0 bases at V and 3 bases at J, with 8 bases between the two ends. CDR3 sequence: CASSPPLGEETQYF. CDR3 DNA: TGTGCCAGCTCACCACCTTTAGGGGAAGAGACCCAGTACTTC.

This rearrangement joins TRBV5-5 to TRBJ2-7; D remains unclear. Germline values: CDR1 SGHKS, CDR2 YYEKEE (reference sequence). Trimming shortened V by 4 bases and J by 3 bases, and 20 bases separated the two germline ends. There are 16 residues in the CDR3. CDR3 sequence reads: CASSPLGVLVGYEQYV. The DNA of the CDR3 is TGTGCCAGCAGCCCCCTTGGAGTCCTGGTTGGCTACGAGCAGTACGTC.

The chain carries TRBV30 and TRBJ1-2, with D possibly being TRBD1 (5 bases). Germline CDR1 GTSNPN, CDR2 SVGIG (reference sequence). This CDR3 comprises 10 residues. Trimming took off 5 bases at V and 8 bases at J, with 9 bases between the two ends. Here the CDR3 reads CAWDRRGYTF. The CDR3 coding sequence is TGTGCCTGGGACAGAAGGGGCTACACCTTC.

V is TRBV27 and J is TRBJ2-4, with 11 bases aligning to TRBD2. This CDR3 spans 19 amino acids. With 4 bases clipped from V and 0 bases from J, the junction kept 11 bases outside the gene matches. Germline V gene data show CDR1 as MNHEY and CDR2 as SMNVEV (reference sequence). CDR3 sequence (DNA): TGTGCCAGCAGTTCAGGACTAGCGGGTAGGACTCTAGCCAAAAACATTCAGTACTTC. This codes for CASSSGLAGRTLAKNIQYF.

The genes are TRBV5-1 and TRBJ2-7, with 9 positions matching TRBD1. J was trimmed by 2 bases and V by 5 bases; bases with no gene match: 8. Germline V gives CDR1 SGHRS, CDR2 YFSETQ. CDR3 length: 15 residues. This CDR3 reads CASSLMGQGPYEQYF. CDR3 DNA sequence: TGCGCCAGCAGTTTGATGGGACAGGGCCCCTACGAGCAGTACTTC.

The CDR3: CASSPGLAASTDTQYF. In DNA, the CDR3 is TGCGCCAGCAGCCCGGGACTAGCGGCTAGCACAGATACGCAGTATTTT. This rearrangement joins TRBV5-1 to TRBJ2-3; 11 nucleotides align to TRBD2. Germline CDR1 is SGHRS and CDR2 is YFSETQ. This CDR3 has 16 residues. V shed 4 bases and J 0 bases; nucleotides not matched to a gene: 4. The full variable domain, its missing parts supplied by reference TRBV5-1 and TRBJ2-3, is KAGVTQTPRYLIKTRGQQVTLSCSPISGHRSVSWYQQTPGQGLQFLFEYFSETQRNKGNFPGRFSGRQFSNSRSEMNVSTLELGDSALYLCASSPGLAASTDTQYFGPGTRLTVL.

Only one count was recorded for this clone. This sequence joins TRBV19 and TRBJ2-3; the D gene is possibly TRBD2 (5 bases). The V gene's germline CDR1 is LNHDA and CDR2 SQIVND (reference sequence). Deletions cut 6 bases from V and 0 bases from J, with 16 bases between. The CDR3 extends over 16 amino acids. The chain's CDR3 is CASSPRTVQSTDTQYF. For the CDR3, the DNA is TGTGCCAGTAGCCCGAGGACTGTGCAAAGCACAGATACGCAGTATTTT.

The V gene is TRBV4-3, the J gene TRBJ1-2; 8 bases are a match to TRBD1. This CDR3 has 15 amino acids. V lost 1 base, J lost 8 bases, and 9 bases stayed unmatched. Germline V lookup: CDR1 LGHNA, CDR2 YSLEER. The CDR3 bases are TGCGCCAGCAGCCAAGCGGCAGGGGGCAATCTGGGCTACACCTTC. Protein product: CASSQAAGGNLGYTF.

The chain uses TRBV7-9 and TRBJ1-2, with D perhaps matching TRBD1 (6 bases). V lost 8 bases and J lost 4, with 11 bases in between. The CDR3 sequence is 12 residues long. Germline CDR1 SEHNR, CDR2 FQNEAQ (reference sequence). The CDR3 sequence: CASDRSLYGYTF. The CDR3 bases are TGTGCCAGCGACAGGAGCCTCTATGGCTACACCTTC.

The V gene is TRBV18, the J gene TRBJ2-1; TRBD2 aligns across 12 bases. V lost 5 bases and J lost 6; bases outside the gene matches: 5. CDR1 and CDR2 from the germline V gene are KGHSH and LQKENI. The length of the CDR3 is 15 residues. The CDR3 sequence is CASSVLAGGTNEQFF. CDR3 sequence (DNA): TGTGCCAGCTCAGTACTAGCGGGAGGTACCAATGAGCAGTTCTTC.

The chain employs TRBV14 and TRBJ1-2, with D possibly being TRBD1 (6 bases). In germline, CDR1 is SGHDN, CDR2 FVKESK. The CDR3 contains 14 residues. V was trimmed by 4 bases and J by 4 bases, leaving 13 bases between them. In nucleotides, the CDR3 is TGTGCCAGCAGCCCAGGGACATCCCTCTATGGCTACACCTTC. Translating it yields CASSPGTSLYGYTF.

The CDR3 bases are TGTGCCAGCAAAGGCCGCGGGGACTACGAGCAGTACTTC. It translates to CASKGRGDYEQYF. The J gene is TRBJ2-7, the V gene TRBV7-3, with D perhaps TRBD2 (6 bases). V lost 7 bases to trimming and J lost 3 bases, with 13 bases between them. CDR3 length: 13 residues. From germline, CDR1 is SGHTA and CDR2 FQGTGA.

The chain's CDR3 is CASSSNPTGRNTEAFF. Written as DNA, the CDR3 is TGTGCCAGCAGCTCCAACCCGACAGGGCGGAACACTGAAGCTTTCTTT. V and J are TRBV5-4 and TRBJ1-1; TRBD1 matches at 7 bases. After removal of 3 bases from V and 1 base from J, the junction contained 9 bases not matched to a gene. This CDR3 contains 16 residues. Per the germline V gene, CDR1 is SGHNT and CDR2 is YYREEE (reference sequence). Supplemented by reference TRBV5-4 and TRBJ1-1, the full variable domain reads ETGVTQSPTHLIKTRGQQVTLRCSSQSGHNTVSWYQQALGQGPQFIFQYYREEENGRGNFPPRFSGLQFPNYSSELNVNALELDDSALYLCASSSNPTGRNTEAFFGQGTRLTVV.

This chain uses TRBV18 with TRBJ2-6; TRBD1 matches at 7 bases. V trimming: 3 bases; J trimming: 2 bases; junction bases outside the gene matches: 7. This CDR3 region has 17 residues. Germline assignment: CDR1 KGHSH and CDR2 LQKENI. The CDR3 here is CASSPRQGVPGANVLTF. The CDR3 DNA is TGTGCCAGCTCACCGCGACAGGGTGTCCCTGGGGCCAACGTCCTGACTTTC.

The rearrangement links TRBV5-6 to TRBJ1-1; 9 nucleotides line up with TRBD1. Germline V CDR1 and CDR2: SGHDT, YYEEEE. V lost 2 bases and J lost 4; bases outside the gene matches: 9. The CDR3 runs 16 residues. CDR3 sequence reads: CASSFWTGARVTEAFF. The CDR3 region has the DNA TGTGCCAGCAGCTTCTGGACAGGGGCTCGAGTCACTGAAGCTTTCTTT.

The rearrangement links TRBV3-1 (or the pseudogene TRBV3-2) to TRBJ1-5; the D is unclear. Trimming removed 3 bases from V and 0 bases from J, with 24 bases in between. The CDR3 sequence is 20 residues long. Germline CDR1 is LGHDT and CDR2 is YNNKEL (reference sequence). The CDR3 region has the DNA TGTGCCAGCAGCCACCTTTCGAGGGCTCCCCACACATATAGCAATCAGCCCCAGCATTTT. Protein sequence: CASSHLSRAPHTYSNQPQHF.

This clone was found once. The chain uses TRBV18 and TRBJ2-1; 11 nucleotides match TRBD2. The CDR3 loop spans 16 amino acids. Germline loops: CDR1 KGHSH, CDR2 LQKENI. V was pared by 4 bases and J by 7 bases, with 9 bases of the junction left unmatched. The CDR3 sequence is CASSHLTSGVGNEQFF. The CDR3 DNA reads TGTGCCAGCTCACATTTGACTAGCGGGGTTGGTAATGAGCAGTTCTTC.

The chain has TRBV19 and TRBJ1-6; no firm D call. Per germline, CDR1 LNHDA and CDR2 SQIVND (reference sequence). There are 13 residues in the CDR3. V was clipped by 4 bases and J by 14 bases, with 15 bases between them. The CDR3, as DNA: TGTGCCAGTAGTACCGGACTCCCAGATTCCCTCCACTTT. It is translated as CASSTGLPDSLHF.

The chain couples TRBV7-3 to TRBJ2-3; 7 bases are shared with TRBD2. Trimming at V came to 2 bases and at J to 6 bases, leaving 8 bases not matched to a gene. This CDR3 has 15 residues. The V gene's germline CDR1 is SGHTA and CDR2 FQGTGA. The CDR3 region has the DNA TGTGCCAGCAGCTTATTTGCGGGAGTGGGTGATACGCAGTATTTT. This encodes CASSLFAGVGDTQYF.

The chain recombines TRBV7-8 with TRBJ2-3, with 10 nucleotides matching TRBD2. The CDR3 is made up of 16 amino acids. V was pared by 3 bases and J by 8 bases, with 11 bases of the junction left unmatched. The V gene's germline CDR1 is SGHVS and CDR2 FQNEAQ. DNA of the CDR3: TGTGCCAGCAGCTTCGATAGCGGGGGGTCTAAGGGTACGCAGTATTTT. It codes for CASSFDSGGSKGTQYF. Using reference TRBV7-8 and TRBJ2-3 for the parts outside the CDR3, the full variable domain is GAGVSQSPRYKVAKRGQDVALRCDPISGHVSLFWYQQALGQGPEFLTYFQNEAQLDKSGLPSDRFFAERPEGSVSTLKIQRTQQEDSAVYLCASSFDSGGSKGTQYFGPGTRLTVL.